Sequencing of this TCR beta chain was carried out in a study of blood T cell repertoires in COVID-19. As handled by the study authors: Amplification with reference gene primers provided the estimates of nucleated cell counts. Sequenced by immunoSEQ multiplex PCR; TCRdb stores in-frame clones only, minus some. The V and J calls and the clone size are those of that table, but D and trimming were determined from the DNA. Of around 100,000 clones listed, roughly nine tenths are singletons. Trimming stripped 11 bases from V and 0 bases from J, with 10 bases between. The CDR3 has 12 residues. Germline values: CDR1 ENHRY, CDR2 SYGVKD. Recruited during active infection, patients (from Seattle) were subsequently followed longitudinally.

The chain employs TRBV10-3 and TRBJ1-2; maybe TRBD1 (6 bases). The TCR sequence derives from a man in his forties or fifties with COVID-19, enrolled during active disease. Sequencing used peripheral blood. In DNA form, the CDR3 reads TGTGCCGTCGGACAGCCTAACTATGGCTACACCTTC. Protein sequence: CAVGQPNYGYTF.